The clone carrying this T cell receptor (beta chain) has a handful of counts. What it binds is not known. These data originate in a study of T-cell memory formation after mild COVID-19. The overall study: The study found TCR clusters largely donor specific. Findings and limits, study-wide: A second wave expanding day 15 to 37 was CD4+-biased; contracting clones were balanced.

The CDR3 is made up of 14 amino acids. Trimming removed 6 bases from V and 3 bases from J; junction bases left unmatched: 7. Germline lookup yields CDR1 MNHNY and CDR2 SVGAGI (reference sequence). Constant-segment-primed 5'RACE gave TCR alpha and TCR beta cDNA libraries with sample barcodes and UMIs. A single record per CDR3 protein comes from TCRdb applying MiXCR to the 5' RACE reads. The sample has hundreds of thousands of distinct CDR3 sequences, 15% to 20% seen once. The chain couples TRBV6-6 to TRBJ1-2; 7 bases are a match to TRBD1. The sequenced sample was PBMCs or a T cell subset sorted from them (not recorded which). The sequence was collected from a man younger than 35 who had mild COVID-19 (a few samples of this study predate the infection). Cell type and time point are not known. Here the CDR3 DNA reads TGTGCCAGCAGAACTAGGACAGGCCACTATGGCTACACCTTC. Translation gives CASRTRTGHYGYTF.